The text below deals with one T cell receptor beta chain. What it binds is unknown. The sample comes from a study of blood T cells in healthy people across ages. The overall study: Template switching recovered approximately one barcoded beta molecule for every two T cells.

General study findings and limits: Researchers said unsorted PBMCs prevented a conclusive naive versus antigen-experienced comparison.

Total RNA, at least 6 micrograms per sample, was extracted from PBMCs. V dropped 6 bases and J dropped 10 bases, with 13 bases sitting between them. The CDR3 runs to 13 residues. Germline CDR1 and CDR2: MNHEY and SMNVEV (reference sequence). A second about 6 to 12 cycle PCR used barcoded and J-beta primers. Sequencing yielded, for each sample, at least 3 million paired-end reads carrying CDR3. MiXCR was run by TCRdb on the 5' RACE reads, yielding one entry per CDR3 protein. The table has approximately 880,000 distinct CDR3 sequences, roughly 52% seen once. Sequencing used blood. The rearrangement joins TRBV27 to TRBJ1-6, with D possibly matching TRBD1 (5 bases). The source of this sequence is a man younger than 40 in good health. CDR3 in DNA: TGTGCCAGCAGAGCGGGGGAAACATCACCCCTCCACTTT. It specifies CASRAGETSPLHF.